This T cell receptor beta chain emerged from a study of T cells in Graves' hyperthyroidism and ophthalmopathy. Amplified TCR beta CDR3 regions derived from RNA transcripts. First-round RT-PCR with HTBI primers amplified the TCR CDR3 region. TCRdb reprocessed the multiplex PCR reads with MiXCR, giving one entry per CDR3 protein. The data contain 500,000 to 600,000 distinct CDR3 sequences, 16% of them seen just once; the ten biggest clones take up 15% to 20%. Study-wide findings and caveats: Blood also showed most of the thyroid clonotypes that were expanded above 0.001.

Of note for this clonotype: Its antigen remains unidentified.

This receptor was taken from a woman under 30 with Graves' hyperthyroidism. The material sequenced was blood.

The CDR3 nucleotides are TGCAGCGTTCAACCGAACATTGGGGGTTGGGGGGAGCAGTTCTTC. It encodes CSVQPNIGGWGEQFF. The rearrangement joins TRBV29-1 to TRBJ2-1; the D call may be TRBD1 or TRBD2 (5 bases each). This CDR3 contains 15 residues. Germline V CDR1 and CDR2: SQVTM, ANQGSEA. V was cut by 5 bases and J by 10 bases, with 24 bases left in between.